The TCR beta chain described here comes from a study of cytomegalovirus exposure and HLA in healthy donors. Overall study findings and caveats: An analysis done earlier found most TCR beta V segments productive about 87% or about 30% of the time.

It was with 60 Vbeta and 13 Jbeta primers that the PCR ran. TCRdb's copy holds only in-frame clones and misses some; the assay was immunoSEQ multiplex PCR. The sample shows about 100,000 clones, about four fifths of them seen only once. Worth noting for this clone: What it binds is unknown.

Germline V gene data show CDR1 as SGHRS and CDR2 as YFSETQ. The CDR3 contains 14 residues. The V end was cut by 1 base, the J end by 1 base, with 8 bases between. The specimen was PBMCs. The clonotype comes from a woman aged 40-49 years in good health and CMV-seronegative. The gene calls are TRBV5-1 and TRBJ2-5; possible D gene TRBD2, 6 bases. The CDR3 bases are TGCGCCAGCAGCTTGCTTAGCGGCCAAGAGACCCAGTACTTC. Its translation: CASSLLSGQETQYF. Supplemented by reference TRBV5-1 and TRBJ2-5, the full variable domain reads KAGVTQTPRYLIKTRGQQVTLSCSPISGHRSVSWYQQTPGQGLQFLFEYFSETQRNKGNFPGRFSGRQFSNSRSEMNVSTLELGDSALYLCASSLLSGQETQYFGPGTRLLVL.